These 2 T cell receptor beta chains were all obtained from the same sample, sequenced in a study of breast tumors, draining lymph nodes, adjacent tissues (dated by TCRdb to 2016 to 2017). Library prep was done by multiplex PCR. Sequencing took place on an Illumina HiSeq 2000. TCRdb applied fastp at Q25 and MiXCR to the public reads, then kept only in-frame beta chains. Merged by CDR3 protein, the rows form single entries marked with the most common genes and DNA. The sample yields tens of thousands of distinct CDR3 sequences; roughly 39% were counted once. The top ten clones comprise 10% of the sample. The material sequenced was breast tumor tissue. The receptors come from a female donor with breast cancer. Some clones in this sample may be carry-over from other donors' samples.

The chain recombines TRBV20-1 with TRBJ1-1; D uncertain. Trimming shortened V by 3 bases and J by 3 bases, and 11 bases separated the two germline ends. This CDR3 has 13 amino acids. Germline V lookup: CDR1 DFQATT, CDR2 SNEGSKA (reference sequence). The CDR3 protein is CSASGVRYTEAFF. CDR3 nucleotides: TGCAGTGCTAGCGGGGTCAGGTACACTGAAGCTTTCTTT.

This clonotype was seen only a few times. It may be a read error: a sequence one base away is much more abundant. The chain combines TRBV14 with TRBJ2-7; possible D gene TRBD1, 6 bases. CDR1 is SGHDN and CDR2 is FVKESK in the germline V gene. Trimming left V 2 bases short and J 6 bases short, with 23 bases between. This CDR3 spans 17 amino acids. CDR3 loop: CASSQRPRAGVASEQYF. CDR3 in DNA: TGTGCCAGCAGCCAACGACCTAGGGCAGGGGTGGCCTCCGAGCAGTACTTC.